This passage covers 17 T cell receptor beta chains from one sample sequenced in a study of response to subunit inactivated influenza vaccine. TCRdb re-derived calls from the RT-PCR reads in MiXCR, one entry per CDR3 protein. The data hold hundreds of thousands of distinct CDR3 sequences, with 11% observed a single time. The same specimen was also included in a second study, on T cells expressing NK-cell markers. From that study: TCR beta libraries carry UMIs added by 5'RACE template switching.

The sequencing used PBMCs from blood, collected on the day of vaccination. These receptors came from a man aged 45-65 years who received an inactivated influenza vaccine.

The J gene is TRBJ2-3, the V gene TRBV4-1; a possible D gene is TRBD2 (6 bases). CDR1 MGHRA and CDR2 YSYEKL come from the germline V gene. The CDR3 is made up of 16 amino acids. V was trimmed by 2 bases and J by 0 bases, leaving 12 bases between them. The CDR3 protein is CASSQQTRISTDTQYF. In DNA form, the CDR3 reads TGCGCCAGCAGCCAACAGACTAGGATCAGCACAGATACGCAGTATTTT.

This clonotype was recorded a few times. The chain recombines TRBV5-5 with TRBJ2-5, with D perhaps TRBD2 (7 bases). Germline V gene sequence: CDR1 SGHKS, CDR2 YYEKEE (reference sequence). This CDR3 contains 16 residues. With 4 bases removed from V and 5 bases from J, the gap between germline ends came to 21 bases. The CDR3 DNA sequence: TGTGCCAGCAGCATGACACAAGGGGGGGGCTTGGAGACCCAGTACTTC. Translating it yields CASSMTQGGGLETQYF.

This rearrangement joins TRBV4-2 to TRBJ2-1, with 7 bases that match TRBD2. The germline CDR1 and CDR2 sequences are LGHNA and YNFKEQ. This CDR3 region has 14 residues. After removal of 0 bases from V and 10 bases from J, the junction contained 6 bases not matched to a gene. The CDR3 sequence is CASSQEPGRREQFF. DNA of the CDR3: TGTGCCAGCAGCCAAGAACCCGGGAGGCGGGAGCAGTTCTTC.

CDR3 nucleotides: TGTGCCAGCAGCTTCCGGTTGGATAGTTACTCAGATACGCAGTATTTT. This translates into CASSFRLDSYSDTQYF. The V and J genes are TRBV7-9 and TRBJ2-3; D gene uncertain. Germline V gene data show CDR1 as SEHNR and CDR2 as FQNEAQ (reference sequence). The CDR3 loop spans 16 amino acids. Trimming cost V 3 bases and J 4 bases, with 17 bases left between them.

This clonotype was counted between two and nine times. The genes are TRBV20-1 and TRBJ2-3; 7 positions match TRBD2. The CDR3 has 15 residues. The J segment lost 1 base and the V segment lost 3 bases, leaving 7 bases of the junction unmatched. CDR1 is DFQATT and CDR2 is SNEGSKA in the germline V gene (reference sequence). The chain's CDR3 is CSASKSGTRTDTQYF. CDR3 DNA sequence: TGCAGTGCTAGTAAAAGCGGGACGCGCACAGATACGCAGTATTTT.

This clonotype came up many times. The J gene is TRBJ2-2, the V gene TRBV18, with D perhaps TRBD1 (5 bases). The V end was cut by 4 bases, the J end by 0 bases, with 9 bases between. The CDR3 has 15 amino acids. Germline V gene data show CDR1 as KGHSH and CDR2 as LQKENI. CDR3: CASSLDRPNTGELFF. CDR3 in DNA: TGTGCCAGCTCACTCGACAGACCGAACACCGGGGAGCTGTTTTTT.

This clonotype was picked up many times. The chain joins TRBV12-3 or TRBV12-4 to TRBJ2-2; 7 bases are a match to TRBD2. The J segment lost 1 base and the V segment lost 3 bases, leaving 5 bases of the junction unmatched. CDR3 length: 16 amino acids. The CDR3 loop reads CASSFGTGGNTGELFF. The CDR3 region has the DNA TGTGCCAGCAGTTTTGGCACGGGAGGGAACACCGGGGAGCTGTTTTTT.

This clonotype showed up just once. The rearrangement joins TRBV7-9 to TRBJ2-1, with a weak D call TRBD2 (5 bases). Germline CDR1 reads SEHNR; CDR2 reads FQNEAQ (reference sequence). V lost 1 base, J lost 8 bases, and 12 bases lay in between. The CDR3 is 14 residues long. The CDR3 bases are TGTGCCAGCAGCTTAGTCACCGGGATCCATGAGCAGTTCTTC. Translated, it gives CASSLVTGIHEQFF. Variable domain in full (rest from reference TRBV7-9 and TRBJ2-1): DTGVSQNPRHKITKRGQNVTFRCDPISEHNRLYWYRQTLGQGPEFLTYFQNEAQLEKSRLLSDRFSAERPKGSFSTLEIQRTEQGDSAMYLCASSLVTGIHEQFFGPGTRLTVL.

CDR3 in DNA: TGTGCCAGCAGCTTCTTAGGCACTCTGAACACCGGGGAGCTGTTTTTT. Its translation is CASSFLGTLNTGELFF. The V and J genes are TRBV7-2 and TRBJ2-2; no clear D gene. Germline V CDR1 and CDR2: SGHTA, FQGNSA. The ends were cut back, 3 bases at V and 1 base at J, with 12 bases in the middle. This CDR3 has 16 amino acids.

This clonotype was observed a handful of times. CDR3 DNA sequence: TGCAGTGCTAGAGCCATAAGGGGAGGCGCCTACGAGCAGTACTTC. It specifies CSARAIRGGAYEQYF. This chain joins TRBV20-1 and TRBJ2-7, with D possibly being TRBD2 (6 bases). The CDR3 extends over 15 amino acids. CDR1 is DFQATT and CDR2 is SNEGSKA in the germline V gene (reference sequence). Trimming cost V 1 base and J 2 bases, with 15 bases left between them.

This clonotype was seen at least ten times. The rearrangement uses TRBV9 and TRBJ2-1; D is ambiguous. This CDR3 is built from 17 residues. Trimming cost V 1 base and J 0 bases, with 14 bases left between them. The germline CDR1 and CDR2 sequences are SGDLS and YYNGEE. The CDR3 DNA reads TGTGCCAGCAGCGTATCCGCCCCGGCAGGCTCCTACAATGAGCAGTTCTTC. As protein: CASSVSAPAGSYNEQFF.

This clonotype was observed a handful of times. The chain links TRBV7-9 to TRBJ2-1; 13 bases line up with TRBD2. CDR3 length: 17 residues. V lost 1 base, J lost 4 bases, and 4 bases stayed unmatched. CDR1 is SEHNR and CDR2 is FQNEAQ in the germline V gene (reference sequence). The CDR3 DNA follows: TGTGCCAGCAGCTTAGTACTAGCGGGAGGGACATACAATGAGCAGTTCTTC. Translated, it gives CASSLVLAGGTYNEQFF.

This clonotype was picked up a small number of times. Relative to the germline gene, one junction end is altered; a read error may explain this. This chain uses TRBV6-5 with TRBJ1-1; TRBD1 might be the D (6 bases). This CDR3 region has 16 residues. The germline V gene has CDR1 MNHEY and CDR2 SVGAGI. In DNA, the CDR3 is TGTGCCAGCAGTTACTCCCTACTAACAGGGAACCCTGAAGCTTTCTTT. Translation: CASSYSLLTGNPEAFF.

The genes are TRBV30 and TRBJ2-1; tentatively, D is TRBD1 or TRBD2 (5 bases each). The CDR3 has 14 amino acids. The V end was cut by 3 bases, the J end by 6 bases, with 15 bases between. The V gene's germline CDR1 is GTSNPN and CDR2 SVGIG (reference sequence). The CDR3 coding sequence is TGTGCCTGGAGAACAGGATCGGGGATCAATGAGCAGTTCTTC. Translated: CAWRTGSGINEQFF.

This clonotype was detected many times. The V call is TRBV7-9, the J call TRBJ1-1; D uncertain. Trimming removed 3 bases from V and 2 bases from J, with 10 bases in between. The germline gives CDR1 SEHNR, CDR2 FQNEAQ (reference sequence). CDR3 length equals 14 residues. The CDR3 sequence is CASSFSGVNTEAFF. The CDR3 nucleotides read TGTGCCAGCAGCTTTTCTGGGGTTAACACTGAAGCTTTCTTT.

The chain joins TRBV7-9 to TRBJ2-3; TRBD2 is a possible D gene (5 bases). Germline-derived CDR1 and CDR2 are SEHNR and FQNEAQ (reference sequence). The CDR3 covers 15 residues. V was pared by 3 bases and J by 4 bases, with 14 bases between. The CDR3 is CASSFLAYISDTQYF. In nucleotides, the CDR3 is TGTGCCAGCAGCTTTTTAGCGTATATCTCAGATACGCAGTATTTT.

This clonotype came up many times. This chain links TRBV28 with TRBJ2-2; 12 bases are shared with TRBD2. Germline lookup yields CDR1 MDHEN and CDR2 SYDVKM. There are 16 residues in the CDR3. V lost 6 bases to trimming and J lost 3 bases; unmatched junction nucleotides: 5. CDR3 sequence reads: CASSFRLAGDTGELFF. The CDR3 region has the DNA TGTGCCAGCAGCTTTAGACTAGCGGGGGACACCGGGGAGCTGTTTTTT.